This TCR beta chain was documented in a study of cytomegalovirus exposure and HLA in healthy donors. Vbeta (60) and Jbeta (13) primers were used in the PCR. Clones were read by immunoSEQ multiplex PCR, and TCRdb kept only the in-frame ones, dropping some. Of approximately 120,000 clones in the sample, about two thirds were seen once. This CDR3 region has 13 residues. V was shortened by 2 bases and J by 9 bases, with 13 bases between the two germline ends. Germline values: CDR1 MDHEN, CDR2 SYDVKM. Study results and caveats: In a later analysis, at a false discovery rate of 0.05, 15,000 to 20,000 TCR beta sequences were associated with HLA alleles. Through in vitro validation, a few CMV-associated chains were shown to be specific for CMV antigens. Being productive about 87% or about 30% of the time was typical of most TCR beta V segments in an earlier analysis.

The donors gave bone marrow, and they were healthy. As to this clone: Its antigen is not known.

This receptor was obtained from a man aged 30 to 39 in good health and CMV-seronegative. The specimen was PBMCs. The V call is TRBV28, the J call TRBJ1-2; no definite D call. CDR3 protein: CASSLTETMRYTF. The CDR3 region has the DNA TGTGCCAGCAGTTTAACGGAAACTATGCGCTACACCTTC.